The entry that follows covers one T cell receptor beta chain sequence. This CDR3 has 15 residues. CDR1 is MDHEN, CDR2 SYDVKM, per germline. V lost 6 bases and J 4 bases, leaving 16 bases between the germline ends. Generated by immunoSEQ multiplex PCR, the TCRdb table keeps only in-frame clones and is missing some. The top ten hold over 4% of the sample, which has about 9,200 clones, 90% to 95% seen once. The data derive from a study of graft-versus-host responses after intestinal transplantation. The TCR comes from a human patient who received an intestinal transplant, so some T cells may come from the graft donor. This chain joins TRBV28 and TRBJ2-1; possible D gene TRBD1, 5 bases. The sample in question was PBMCs, obtained around nine weeks after transplant. The chain's CDR3 is CASSLTATLYNEQFF. In nucleotides, the CDR3 is TGTGCCAGCAGCTTGACAGCTACCCTATACAATGAGCAGTTCTTC.